A single sample is the source of the 10 T cell receptor beta chains below, sequenced in a study of cytomegalovirus exposure and HLA in healthy donors. PCR amplification relied on 60 Vbeta primers (plus 13 Jbeta primers). Profiled with immunoSEQ multiplex PCR; TCRdb holds only in-frame clones, not every one. The data show 170,000 or so clones, 75% to 90% seen once. Source material: PBMCs. These receptors were taken from a boy aged 5-17 years in good health and CMV-seronegative.

The rearrangement uses TRBV6-4 and TRBJ1-1; 7 bases agree with TRBD1. CDR3 length: 14 residues. Germline loops: CDR1 MRHNA, CDR2 SNTAGT. The J segment lost 6 bases and the V segment lost 7 bases, leaving 11 bases of the junction unmatched. CDR3 sequence reads: CASKDRAVGAEAFF. The CDR3 DNA follows: TGTGCCAGCAAAGACAGGGCGGTAGGGGCTGAAGCTTTCTTT.

This sequence joins TRBV2 and TRBJ2-7, with 7 nucleotides matching TRBD1. Germline CDR1 and CDR2: SNHLY and FYNNEI. This CDR3 region has 14 residues. Trimming cost V 6 bases and J 0 bases; bases outside gene matches: 5. The CDR3 sequence: CASRGQQSSYEQYF. CDR3 bases: TGTGCCAGCAGGGGACAGCAAAGCTCCTACGAGCAGTACTTC.

V usage is TRBV27 and J usage is TRBJ1-2, with D perhaps TRBD1 (6 bases). Germline loops: CDR1 MNHEY, CDR2 SMNVEV (reference sequence). This CDR3 has 14 residues. The V gene lost 4 bases and the J gene lost 9 bases, with 18 bases spanning the gap. CDR3 in amino acids: CASSYGGLDFRYTF. The CDR3 DNA reads TGTGCCAGCAGTTACGGGGGGCTCGACTTCCGCTACACCTTC.

The CDR3 protein is CASSMSNSIHQPQHF. As DNA, the CDR3 is TGTGCCAGTAGTATGTCGAACAGTATTCATCAGCCCCAGCATTTT. The chain has TRBV19 and TRBJ1-5; D gene uncertain. Germline values: CDR1 LNHDA, CDR2 SQIVND (reference sequence). The CDR3 length is 15 residues. Deletions cut 3 bases from V and 5 bases from J, with 14 bases between.

This chain links TRBV5-8 with TRBJ2-7; perhaps TRBD1 as D (6 bases). V lost 0 bases and J lost 0, with 10 bases in between. Germline V gene data show CDR1 as SGHTS and CDR2 as YDEGEE. This CDR3 spans 15 amino acids. CDR3 nucleotide sequence: TGTGCCAGCAGCTTGGTCAGGGGCACCTCCTACGAGCAGTACTTC. It yields the protein CASSLVRGTSYEQYF. Looking up the rest from reference TRBV5-8 and TRBJ2-7 gives the full variable domain: EAGVTQSPTHLIKTRGQQATLRCSPISGHTSVYWYQQALGLGLQFLLWYDEGEERNRGNFPPRFSGRQFPNYSSELNVNALELEDSALYLCASSLVRGTSYEQYFGPGTRLTVT.

The chain employs TRBV29-1 and TRBJ1-1; D gene ambiguous. This CDR3 is built from 13 residues. The V gene lost 1 base and the J gene lost 8 bases, with 14 bases spanning the gap. Germline assignment: CDR1 SQVTM and CDR2 ANQGSEA. The chain's CDR3 is CSVEVQTFGEAFF. The DNA for the CDR3 is TGCAGCGTTGAAGTACAGACCTTCGGAGAAGCTTTCTTT.

V gene TRBV19 combines with J gene TRBJ1-4, with a tentative D call TRBD1 (5 bases). Germline values: CDR1 LNHDA, CDR2 SQIVND (reference sequence). CDR3 length: 15 residues. The germline V and J ends were trimmed by 1 base and 8 bases, with 14 bases remaining between them. CDR3: CASSIGGGLGEKLFF. The DNA for the CDR3 is TGTGCCAGTAGTATAGGCGGGGGATTAGGAGAAAAACTGTTTTTT.

CDR3 sequence: CASSVWLLAKNIQYF. In DNA, the CDR3 is TGTGCCAGTAGTGTCTGGCTTTTAGCCAAAAACATTCAGTACTTC. This chain joins TRBV19 and TRBJ2-4; D unclear. This CDR3 has 15 residues. The germline CDR1 and CDR2 sequences are LNHDA and SQIVND (reference sequence). Trimming pared 5 bases from V and 0 bases from J, leaving 11 bases between.

The sample holds one count of this clone. The rearrangement links TRBV7-3 to TRBJ2-2; maybe TRBD2 (5 bases). The CDR3 has 14 amino acids. Germline values: CDR1 SGHTA, CDR2 FQGTGA. Deletions cut 2 bases from V and 5 bases from J, with 9 bases between. CDR3 loop: CASSLRLATGELFF. Written as DNA, the CDR3 is TGTGCCAGCAGCTTACGTTTAGCGACCGGGGAGCTGTTTTTT.

This clone was picked up one time. V usage is TRBV11-2 and J usage is TRBJ2-7, with 10 nucleotides matching TRBD2. The CDR3 is made up of 18 amino acids. The V and J ends lost 1 base and 5 bases, in that order; junction bases with no gene match: 14. Germline-derived CDR1 and CDR2 are SGHAT and FQNNGV. The CDR3, as DNA: TGTGCCAGCAGCTTAGTCCCCCCCGCTAGCGGGAGAACCCACGAGCAGTACTTC. Its translation: CASSLVPPASGRTHEQYF. Drawing the rest from reference TRBV11-2 and TRBJ2-7, the complete variable domain is EAGVAQSPRYKIIEKRQSVAFWCNPISGHATLYWYQQILGQGPKLLIQFQNNGVVDDSQLPKDRFSAERLKGVDSTLKIQPAKLEDSAVYLCASSLVPPASGRTHEQYFGPGTRLTVT.